The rows below give T cell receptor beta chains drawn from one sample of a study of vaccination and CD4 T cells after COVID-19. TCRdb fed the PCR reads into MiXCR, producing one record per CDR3 protein. The repertoire has 15,000 or so distinct CDR3 sequences, around 40% of them found once; the top ten carry roughly 12%. Their antigens are not known. The material sequenced was CD4+ T cells from blood, cultured in vitro. The origin of the receptors is a human donor who had recovered from COVID-19. Each CDR3 is given with its conserved first and last residue. D genes are given only for firm matches. A row's size may be missing; if present it is once, few, many or a size class.

d_gene	v_gene	abundance	j_gene	CDR3aa	CDR3nt
NA	TRBV12-5	few	TRBJ2-2	CASAPDYTGELFF	TGTGCTAGTGCCCCGGACTACACCGGGGAGCTGTTTTTT
NA	TRBV15	NA	TRBJ2-3	CATSRDYDKAVSALF	TGTGCCACCAGCAGAGATTATGATAAAGCTGTGTCAGCACTTTTT
NA	TRBV20-1	once	TRBJ2-6	CSAGDIRSGANVLTF	TGCAGTGCTGGTGATATCCGCTCTGGGGCCAACGTCCTGACTTTC
NA	TRBV19	few	TRBJ1-5	CASSMWEGDSNQPQHF	TGTGCCAGTAGTATGTGGGAAGGGGATAGCAATCAGCCCCAGCATTTT
TRBD2	TRBV4-2	once	TRBJ2-1	CASSRTSGRDEQFF	TGTGCCAGCAGCCGGACTAGCGGGAGAGATGAGCAGTTCTTC
NA	TRBV10-3	NA	TRBJ2-3	CAVKGPSPDTQYF	TGTGCCGTCAAAGGGCCGTCCCCAGATACGCAGTATTTT
NA	TRBV20-1	NA	TRBJ1-5	CSARGGQRNQPQHF	TGCAGTGCTAGAGGTGGACAGCGTAATCAGCCCCAGCATTTT
NA	TRBV7-8	NA	TRBJ1-1	CASSFESTEAFF	TGTGCCAGCAGCTTCGAGAGCACTGAAGCTTTCTTT
NA	TRBV7-2	few	TRBJ1-1	CASSAIGQLTEAFF	TGTGCCAGCAGCGCCATTGGACAGCTTACTGAAGCTTTCTTT
NA	TRBV12-3/TRBV12-4	NA	TRBJ1-5	CASSLQGGQPQHF	TGTGCCAGCAGTTTACAGGGCGGGCAGCCCCAGCATTTT
TRBD2	TRBV19	few	TRBJ2-2	CASSTLRTSGTTGELFF	TGTGCCAGTAGTACCCTGCGGACTAGCGGAACCACCGGGGAGCTGTTTTTT
NA	TRBV5-1	NA	TRBJ2-7	CASSLTDSYEQYF	TGCGCCAGCAGCCTGACCGACTCCTACGAGCAGTACTTC
TRBD1	TRBV30	few	TRBJ2-5	CALGTGGVETQYF	TGTGCCTTAGGGACAGGCGGTGTGGAGACCCAGTACTTC
TRBD1	TRBV20-1	NA	TRBJ2-3	CSASDRARTDTQYF	TGCAGTGCTTCCGACAGGGCGCGCACAGATACGCAGTATTTT
NA	TRBV6-1	NA	TRBJ2-2	CASSEGDTGELFF	TGTGCCAGCAGTGAAGGTGACACCGGGGAGCTGTTTTTT
NA	TRBV18	NA	TRBJ1-1	CASSPEGGYTEASF	TGTGCCAGCTCACCCGAAGGGGGGTACACTGAAGCTTCCTTT
TRBD2	TRBV20-1	few	TRBJ2-1	CSVRTSGIVGEQFF	TGCAGCGTTAGGACTAGCGGGATTGTCGGTGAGCAGTTCTTC
NA	TRBV28	NA	TRBJ2-1	CASRNRQGLNNEQFF	TGTGCCAGCAGGAACAGACAGGGACTGAACAATGAGCAGTTCTTC
NA	TRBV29-1	few	TRBJ2-7	CSARVGGFVEQYF	TGCAGCGCAAGAGTGGGGGGCTTCGTGGAGCAGTACTTC
NA	TRBV7-6	few	TRBJ2-7	CASSAHNRPEQYF	TGTGCCAGCAGCGCCCACAACCGTCCCGAGCAGTACTTC
NA	TRBV7-2	medium-sized	TRBJ2-3	CASSPAYPSQLGTDTQYF	TGTGCCAGCAGCCCTGCTTATCCCAGTCAGCTTGGCACAGATACGCAGTATTTT
NA	TRBV6-1	few	TRBJ1-3	CASSNDRIPGNTIYF	TGTGCCAGCAGTAACGACAGGATTCCGGGAAACACCATATATTTT
TRBD2	TRBV12-3/TRBV12-4	few	TRBJ2-4	CASSFTGLAENIQYF	TGTGCCAGCAGTTTTACGGGCCTAGCGGAAAACATTCAGTACTTC
NA	TRBV7-8	NA	TRBJ1-5	CASSPRWGGGDQPQHF	TGTGCCAGCAGCCCAAGGTGGGGGGGGGGAGACCAGCCCCAGCATTTT
TRBD2	TRBV7-2	NA	TRBJ2-2	CASSLGGSRRELFF	TGTGCCAGCAGCTTGGGGGGGAGCCGAAGGGAGCTGTTTTTT
TRBD1	TRBV5-3	NA	TRBJ1-1	CASSRYDRDTEAFF	TGTGCCAGCAGCCGTTACGACAGGGACACTGAAGCTTTCTTT
TRBD2	TRBV20-1	NA	TRBJ2-7	CSARELTSGHYEQYF	TGCAGTGCTAGAGAATTAACTAGCGGGCATTACGAGCAGTACTTC
TRBD1	TRBV9	NA	TRBJ1-5	CASSRQGNQPQHF	TGTGCCAGCAGTAGACAGGGGAATCAGCCCCAGCATTTT